The 18 T cell receptor beta chains given below trace back to one sample, sequenced in a study of cytomegalovirus exposure and HLA in healthy donors. Amplification used 60 Vbeta primers and 13 Jbeta primers. Using immunoSEQ multiplex PCR, the repertoire was profiled, and TCRdb retains in-frame clones only, with some absent. The sample has 90,000 to 120,000 clones, roughly three quarters seen once; the top ten hold about 2.5%. Sequencing was carried out using PBMCs. The receptors here all came from a man between 18 and 29 years old in good health and CMV-seronegative.

V is TRBV5-5 and J is TRBJ2-5; 7 bases map to TRBD2. Germline lookup yields CDR1 SGHKS and CDR2 YYEKEE (reference sequence). The V and J ends lost 4 bases and 5 bases, in that order; junction bases with no gene match: 20. The CDR3 is 18 amino acids. This CDR3 reads CASSNRVGGTTRVETQYF. DNA for the CDR3: TGTGCCAGCAGCAACCGAGTCGGGGGGACCACGAGGGTGGAGACCCAGTACTTC. Filled out from reference TRBV5-5 and TRBJ2-5, the complete variable domain reads DAGVTQSPTHLIKTRGQQVTLRCSPISGHKSVSWYQQVLGQGPQFIFQYYEKEERGRGNFPDRFSARQFPNYSSELNVNALLLGDSALYLCASSNRVGGTTRVETQYFGPGTRLLVL.

The chain is built from TRBV7-2 and TRBJ2-5, with TRBD1 matching over 7 bases. The CDR3 runs 14 residues. From germline, CDR1 is SGHTA and CDR2 FQGNSA. The V segment lost 5 bases and the J segment 5 bases; nucleotides outside the gene matches: 8. The CDR3 coding sequence is TGTGCCAGCAGCCCTGACAGGGTCCGGGAGACCCAGTACTTC. Protein product: CASSPDRVRETQYF.

The chain is built from TRBV5-6 and TRBJ2-1; TRBD2 aligns across 12 bases. Germline values: CDR1 SGHDT, CDR2 YYEEEE. The trim removed 6 bases at V and 15 bases at J, leaving 13 bases unmatched. The CDR3 sequence is 14 residues long. The DNA of the CDR3 is TGTGCCAGCAAAGCTAGCGGGGGGGCTTTCAGGCTGTTCTTC. Its translation is CASKASGGAFRLFF.

V is TRBV19 and J is TRBJ2-2; perhaps TRBD2 as D (5 bases). The length of the CDR3 is 14 residues. Trimming stripped 1 base from V and 5 bases from J, with 8 bases between. Germline assignment: CDR1 LNHDA and CDR2 SQIVND (reference sequence). CDR3 amino acids: CASSIVGGTGELFF. As DNA, the CDR3 is TGTGCCAGTAGTATAGTCGGCGGGACCGGGGAGCTGTTTTTT.

This clone was seen a single time. This sequence joins TRBV25-1 and TRBJ1-5, with D perhaps matching TRBD1 (6 bases). The CDR3 has 13 residues. The germline gives CDR1 MGHDK, CDR2 SYGVNS. Trimming pared 8 bases from V and 5 bases from J, leaving 13 bases between. CDR3 region: CASSQGGHQPQHF. In DNA form, the CDR3 reads TGTGCCAGCTCACAGGGAGGGCATCAGCCCCAGCATTTT.

This chain joins TRBV5-4 and TRBJ2-5; tentative D call: TRBD1 (6 bases). The ends were cut back, 7 bases at V and 9 bases at J, with 19 bases in the middle. Germline assignment: CDR1 SGHNT and CDR2 YYREEE (reference sequence). CDR3 length: 13 amino acids. In DNA form, the CDR3 reads TGTGCCAGCCGCGTGATAGGGGCAGGGGCCCAGTACTTC. Its translation is CASRVIGAGAQYF. Variable domain in full (rest from reference TRBV5-4 and TRBJ2-5): ETGVTQSPTHLIKTRGQQVTLRCSSQSGHNTVSWYQQALGQGPQFIFQYYREEENGRGNFPPRFSGLQFPNYSSELNVNALELDDSALYLCASRVIGAGAQYFGPGTRLLVL.

The V call is TRBV14, the J call TRBJ2-6, with TRBD1 identical over 7 bases. The CDR3 has 14 residues. Germline V gene sequence: CDR1 SGHDN, CDR2 FVKESK. V dropped 2 bases and J dropped 10; count of bases not matched to a gene: 5. The CDR3 here is CASSQKTGLNVLTF. For the CDR3, the DNA is TGTGCCAGCAGCCAAAAGACAGGGTTAAACGTCCTGACTTTC.

The genes are TRBV5-1 and TRBJ2-7; no definite D call. Germline V gene sequence: CDR1 SGHRS, CDR2 YFSETQ. V dropped 4 bases and J dropped 7 bases, with 12 bases sitting between them. The CDR3 runs to 12 residues. DNA for the CDR3: TGCGCCAGCAGCCTCGACGGGTTGGAGCAGTACTTC. As protein: CASSLDGLEQYF. The full variable domain, rest sourced from reference TRBV5-1 and TRBJ2-7, is KAGVTQTPRYLIKTRGQQVTLSCSPISGHRSVSWYQQTPGQGLQFLFEYFSETQRNKGNFPGRFSGRQFSNSRSEMNVSTLELGDSALYLCASSLDGLEQYFGPGTRLTVT.

The J gene is TRBJ2-3, the V gene TRBV7-8; weak D call: TRBD1 (6 bases). Per the germline V gene, CDR1 is SGHVS and CDR2 is FQNEAQ. The CDR3 is 16 residues long. V lost 2 bases, J lost 1 base, and 13 bases lay in between. The DNA for the CDR3 is TGTGCCAGCAGCTTAAGGTCAGGGGTTGGCACAGATACGCAGTATTTT. It specifies CASSLRSGVGTDTQYF.

The chain combines TRBV9 with TRBJ2-6, with D possibly being TRBD2 (6 bases). Germline CDR1 is SGDLS and CDR2 is YYNGEE. The CDR3 is 15 amino acids. V was clipped by 3 bases and J by 0 bases, with 7 bases between them. Here the CDR3 reads CASSDGSSGANVLTF. CDR3 DNA sequence: TGTGCCAGCAGCGACGGGAGCTCTGGGGCCAACGTCCTGACTTTC. The full variable domain, in which reference TRBV9 and TRBJ2-6 provide the parts outside the CDR3, is DSGVTQTPKHLITATGQRVTLRCSPRSGDLSVYWYQQSLDQGLQFLIQYYNGEERAKGNILERFSAQQFPDLHSELNLSSLELGDSALYFCASSDGSSGANVLTFGAGSRLTVL.

The V and J genes are TRBV6-5 and TRBJ2-7; the D gene is possibly TRBD2 (6 bases). V dropped 8 bases and J dropped 3 bases, with 11 bases sitting between them. The CDR3 length is 12 residues. CDR1 MNHEY and CDR2 SVGAGI come from the germline V gene. For the CDR3, the DNA is TGTGCCAGCCCAACGGGGGTCTACGAGCAGTACTTC. Residues: CASPTGVYEQYF.

Many counts were recorded for this clone. The rearrangement uses TRBV4-2 and TRBJ2-3, with TRBD1 matching 9 bases. The germline gives CDR1 LGHNA, CDR2 YNFKEQ. The CDR3 spans 15 residues. V shed 4 bases, J shed 4 bases, and the junction held 6 bases outside the gene matches. CDR3 sequence: CASSPEQGAADTQYF. The CDR3 bases are TGTGCCAGCAGCCCGGAACAGGGGGCAGCAGATACGCAGTATTTT.

This clone was observed once. The chain combines TRBV19 with TRBJ1-3; D unresolved. With 5 bases removed from V and 0 bases from J, the gap between germline ends came to 11 bases. This CDR3 region has 15 residues. Germline V lookup: CDR1 LNHDA, CDR2 SQIVND (reference sequence). The CDR3 is CASSYLGFSGNTIYF. DNA of the CDR3: TGTGCCAGTAGTTACCTCGGGTTCTCTGGAAACACCATATATTTT.

This chain connects TRBV7-9 to TRBJ1-1; a weak D match, TRBD1 (5 bases). Germline V gene lookup returns CDR1 SEHNR and CDR2 FQNEAQ (reference sequence). CDR3 size: 13 residues. Trimming took 5 bases from V and 3 from J, leaving 10 bases between them. This chain's CDR3 is CASSPGLDTEAFF. Here the CDR3 DNA reads TGTGCCAGCAGCCCAGGGCTAGACACTGAAGCTTTCTTT.

The chain's CDR3 is CASSTDGGGKNIQYF. In nucleotides, the CDR3 is TGTGCCAGCAGTACTGACGGGGGAGGCAAAAACATTCAGTACTTC. The rearrangement links TRBV2 to TRBJ2-4, with a weak D call TRBD2 (6 bases). Germline V gives CDR1 SNHLY, CDR2 FYNNEI. The CDR3 is made up of 15 amino acids. V dropped 5 bases and J dropped 3 bases, with 14 bases sitting between them.

V is TRBV19 and J is TRBJ1-5; D not certain. This CDR3 comprises 14 residues. V shed 3 bases and J shed 3 bases, with 9 bases lying between them. Germline V gene data show CDR1 as LNHDA and CDR2 as SQIVND (reference sequence). CDR3 sequence reads: CASSIRQANQPQHF. The DNA of the CDR3 is TGTGCCAGTAGTATTCGGCAGGCCAATCAGCCCCAGCATTTT.

The CDR3 is CASSPPDGQGVKTQYF. The CDR3 DNA sequence: TGTGCCAGCAGCCCACCTGACGGACAGGGGGTAAAGACCCAGTACTTC. This chain joins TRBV7-9 and TRBJ2-5; 10 nucleotides agree with TRBD1. This CDR3 has 16 residues. With V trimmed by 5 bases and J by 6 bases, 12 bases remained unmatched. Per the germline V gene, CDR1 is SEHNR and CDR2 is FQNEAQ (reference sequence).

The chain has TRBV18 and TRBJ1-3, with 10 bases matching TRBD1. V lost 3 bases to trimming and J lost 2 bases; unmatched junction nucleotides: 4. CDR3 length: 16 residues. Looked up from germline, CDR1 is KGHSH and CDR2 is LQKENI. CDR3 bases: TGTGCCAGCTCACCGGGACAGGGGTTCGCTGGAAACACCATATATTTT. Protein: CASSPGQGFAGNTIYF. Full variable domain (missing parts from reference TRBV18 and TRBJ1-3): NAGVMQNPRHLVRRRGQEARLRCSPMKGHSHVYWYRQLPEEGLKFMVYLQKENIIDESGMPKERFSAEFPKEGPSILRIQQVVRGDSAAYFCASSPGQGFAGNTIYFGEGSWLTVV.